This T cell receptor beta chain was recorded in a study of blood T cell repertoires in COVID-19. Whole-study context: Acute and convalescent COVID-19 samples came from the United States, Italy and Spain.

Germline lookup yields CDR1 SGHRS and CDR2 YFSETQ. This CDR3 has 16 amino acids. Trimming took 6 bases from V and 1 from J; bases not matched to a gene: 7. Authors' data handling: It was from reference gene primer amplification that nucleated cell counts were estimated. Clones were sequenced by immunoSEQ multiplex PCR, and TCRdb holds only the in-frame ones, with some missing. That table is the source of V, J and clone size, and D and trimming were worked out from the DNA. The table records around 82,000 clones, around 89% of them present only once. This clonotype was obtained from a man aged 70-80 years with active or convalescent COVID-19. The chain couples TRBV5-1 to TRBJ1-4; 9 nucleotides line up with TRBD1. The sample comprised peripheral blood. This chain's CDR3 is CASTLTGGLTNEKLFF. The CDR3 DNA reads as TGCGCCAGCACCTTAACAGGGGGCTTAACTAATGAAAAACTGTTTTTT.